The 25 T cell receptor beta chains reported below all come from one sample, sequenced in a study of yellow fever vaccine responses in identical twins. TCRdb reprocessed the RT-PCR reads via MiXCR and lists one record per CDR3 protein. The sample lists under 3,000 distinct CDR3 sequences, roughly 80% occurring once. Specimen: T cells from blood (PBMCs), unsorted or a sorted subset (not recorded which), collected before or after yellow fever vaccination (not recorded which). The receptors were gathered from a young woman who received the yellow fever vaccine.

CDR3 sequence: CATSDPLGNTIYF. CDR3 nucleotides: TGTGCCACCAGTGATCCCCTTGGAAACACCATATATTTT. The chain uses TRBV24-1 and TRBJ1-3; the D is unclear. This CDR3 is built from 13 residues. V shed 3 bases and J shed 3 bases, with 5 bases lying between them. The germline V gene encodes CDR1 KGHDR and CDR2 SFDVKD.

The V and J genes are TRBV11-1 and TRBJ2-2; D not certain. CDR3 length: 14 residues. The V end lost 1 base, the J end lost 6 bases, and 9 bases lay between the germline ends. The germline CDR1 and CDR2 sequences are SGHAT and FQDESV (reference sequence). CDR3 bases: TGTGCCAGCAGCTTAGTGGGCCCTTCCGGGGAGCTGTTTTTT. This translates into CASSLVGPSGELFF.

This clonotype was counted only a few times. The rearrangement joins TRBV6-1 to TRBJ2-2; TRBD1 agrees at 7 bases. Trimming took 3 bases from V and 0 from J; bases not matched to a gene: 1. The CDR3 runs 15 residues. Germline lookup yields CDR1 MNHNS and CDR2 SASEGT. Written as DNA, the CDR3 is TGTGCCAGCAGTGAGGGACAGTCGAACACCGGGGAGCTGTTTTTT. As protein: CASSEGQSNTGELFF.

The rearrangement links TRBV5-1 to TRBJ2-7; 9 nucleotides align to TRBD1. J lost 3 bases, V lost 4 bases, and 5 bases had no gene match. Germline CDR1 reads SGHRS; CDR2 reads YFSETQ. The CDR3 length is 14 residues. As DNA, the CDR3 is TGCGCCAGCAGCGGCCGGGACAGGGTCTACGAGCAGTACTTC. Translating gives CASSGRDRVYEQYF.

The chain has TRBV19 and TRBJ1-5; D not certain. V was shortened by 0 bases and J by 9 bases, with 9 bases between the two germline ends. The CDR3 has 13 residues. Germline CDR1 reads LNHDA; CDR2 reads SQIVND (reference sequence). CDR3 in amino acids: CASSIEPRSPQHF. CDR3 DNA sequence: TGTGCCAGTAGTATAGAGCCCCGATCGCCCCAGCATTTT.

This sequence joins TRBV20-1 and TRBJ2-1; 8 bases map to TRBD2. Germline V gene data show CDR1 as DFQATT and CDR2 as SNEGSKA (reference sequence). Unmatched junction bases numbered 6, after V lost 5 bases and J lost 3 bases. The CDR3 totals 14 residues. The CDR3 is CSAWGRGDYNEQFF. For the CDR3, the DNA is TGCAGTGCTTGGGGGCGGGGGGACTACAATGAGCAGTTCTTC.

This rearrangement joins TRBV10-3 to TRBJ2-1; TRBD2 matches at 14 bases. Germline-derived CDR1 and CDR2 are ENHRY and SYGVKD. The J segment lost 3 bases and the V segment lost 6 bases, leaving 1 base of the junction unmatched. The CDR3 length is 15 residues. Here the CDR3 reads CAIRGTSGGYNEQFF. Here the CDR3 DNA reads TGTGCCATCAGGGGGACTAGCGGGGGCTACAATGAGCAGTTCTTC.

The rearrangement joins TRBV29-1 to TRBJ2-5, with D possibly being TRBD2 (6 bases). The CDR3 totals 12 residues. Germline CDR1 SQVTM, CDR2 ANQGSEA. Trimming took off 4 bases at V and 3 bases at J, with 9 bases between the two ends. CDR3 DNA sequence: TGCAGCGTTGGACTAGGTGAAGAGACCCAGTACTTC. As protein: CSVGLGEETQYF.

This clonotype was seen just once. V usage is TRBV28 and J usage is TRBJ2-1, with TRBD2 identical over 10 bases. V shed 7 bases, J shed 7 bases, and the junction held 10 bases outside the gene matches. The CDR3 has 15 residues. Germline V gene sequence: CDR1 MDHEN, CDR2 SYDVKM. The CDR3 nucleotides are TGTGCCAGCACCTTGGTTTCTAGCGGGAGTAATGAGCAGTTCTTC. Translating gives CASTLVSSGSNEQFF. The whole variable domain, filled in from reference TRBV28 and TRBJ2-1, reads DVKVTQSSRYLVKRTGEKVFLECVQDMDHENMFWYRQDPGLGLRLIYFSYDVKMKEKGDIPEGYSVSREKKERFSLILESASTNQTSMYLCASTLVSSGSNEQFFGPGTRLTVL.

The gene calls are TRBV28 and TRBJ2-7; 10 positions agree with TRBD1. V gave up 1 base and J gave up 4 bases; unmatched junction bases: 7. Germline loops: CDR1 MDHEN, CDR2 SYDVKM. This CDR3 is built from 16 residues. The DNA for the CDR3 is TGTGCCAGCAGTTTATCCGGGACAGGGGAATTATACGAGCAGTACGTC. It encodes CASSLSGTGELYEQYV.

This rearrangement joins TRBV11-2 to TRBJ1-1; TRBD1 aligns across 7 bases. From germline, CDR1 is SGHAT and CDR2 FQNNGV. CDR3 length equals 15 residues. V lost 5 bases, J lost 1 base, and 7 bases stayed unmatched. CDR3 sequence: CASSHPGGSNTEAFF. The CDR3 coding sequence is TGTGCCAGCAGCCATCCAGGGGGATCGAACACTGAAGCTTTCTTT.

In its sample, this clonotype was seen a few times. The rearrangement joins TRBV20-1 to TRBJ2-7; D is undetermined. Germline lookup yields CDR1 DFQATT and CDR2 SNEGSKA (reference sequence). The length of the CDR3 is 13 residues. Between the trimmed V and J ends, which lost 0 bases and 1 base, there was a span of 7 bases. DNA of the CDR3: TGCAGTGCTAGAGATGTCCAGTCCTACGAGCAGTACGTC. Protein: CSARDVQSYEQYV.

This clonotype is a singleton in its sample. This chain uses TRBV20-1 with TRBJ1-5; a weak D match, TRBD1 (5 bases). In germline, CDR1 is DFQATT, CDR2 SNEGSKA (reference sequence). V was trimmed by 6 bases and J by 3 bases, leaving 9 bases between them. CDR3 size: 12 residues. The chain's CDR3 is CSAAGPNQPQHF. The DNA of the CDR3 is TGCAGTGCAGCGGGACCCAATCAGCCCCAGCATTTT.

The rearrangement uses TRBV5-4 and TRBJ2-1; possibly TRBD2 for D (5 bases). Trimming cost V 0 bases and J 7 bases, with 11 bases left between them. CDR1 SGHNT and CDR2 YYREEE come from the germline V gene (reference sequence). The CDR3 is 14 amino acids. The CDR3 reads CASSLGQRWNEQFF. The CDR3 DNA reads as TGTGCCAGCAGCTTGGGCCAGCGGTGGAATGAGCAGTTCTTC. Drawing the rest from reference TRBV5-4 and TRBJ2-1, the complete variable domain is ETGVTQSPTHLIKTRGQQVTLRCSSQSGHNTVSWYQQALGQGPQFIFQYYREEENGRGNFPPRFSGLQFPNYSSELNVNALELDDSALYLCASSLGQRWNEQFFGPGTRLTVL.

The gene calls are TRBV10-3 and TRBJ1-1; 8 bases map to TRBD1. Germline lookup yields CDR1 ENHRY and CDR2 SYGVKD. The CDR3 loop spans 14 amino acids. The V and J ends lost 6 bases and 4 bases, in that order; junction bases with no gene match: 7. DNA for the CDR3: TGTGCCATCAGCCCAGGGGGCGCAGGCACTGAAGCTTTCTTT. It yields the protein CAISPGGAGTEAFF.

This chain links TRBV6-2 or TRBV6-3 with TRBJ1-1, with 8 positions matching TRBD1. Germline CDR1 reads MNHEY; CDR2 reads SVGEGT. CDR3 size: 15 residues. V was pared by 7 bases and J by 5 bases, with 12 bases of the junction left unmatched. The CDR3 sequence is CASTTRRGRWTEAFF. The CDR3 DNA reads TGTGCCAGCACTACCCGCAGGGGGCGTTGGACTGAAGCTTTCTTT.

Only one count was recorded for this clonotype. DNA for the CDR3: TGTGCCAGCTGGGGACAGTCCCAGCCCCAGCATTTT. This codes for CASWGQSQPQHF. V gene TRBV6-1 combines with J gene TRBJ1-5; TRBD1 matches 7 bases. The length of the CDR3 is 12 residues. Germline CDR1 reads MNHNS; CDR2 reads SASEGT. The V gene end was trimmed by 8 bases and the J gene end by 7 bases; junction bases not matched to a gene: 5.

V is TRBV2 and J is TRBJ2-1; no clear D gene. Trimming stripped 7 bases from V and 10 bases from J, with 14 bases between. The CDR3 loop spans 12 amino acids. CDR1 and CDR2 from the germline V gene are SNHLY and FYNNEI. The CDR3 loop is CASTRIGREQFF. The CDR3 DNA reads TGTGCCAGCACCAGAATCGGTCGGGAGCAGTTCTTC.

The chain is built from TRBV20-1 and TRBJ1-1; D gene unclear. CDR3 length equals 13 residues. Trimming left V 7 bases short and J 0 bases short, with 12 bases between. Looked up from germline, CDR1 is DFQATT and CDR2 is SNEGSKA (reference sequence). The CDR3 nucleotides read TGCAGTGTTTTTTACAGATTGAACACTGAAGCTTTCTTT. Amino acid sequence: CSVFYRLNTEAFF.

The chain carries TRBV29-1 and TRBJ2-1; the D is unclear. The CDR3 sequence is 12 residues long. CDR1 SQVTM and CDR2 ANQGSEA come from the germline V gene. CDR3 nucleotides: TGCATTACAAAGTCGGGCTACAATGAGCAGTTCTTC. As protein: CITKSGYNEQFF.

The rearrangement joins TRBV2 to TRBJ2-7; 11 nucleotides line up with TRBD1. The CDR3 loop spans 14 amino acids. The J segment lost 3 bases and the V segment lost 6 bases, leaving 4 bases of the junction unmatched. CDR1 and CDR2 (germline): SNHLY, FYNNEI. The CDR3 DNA sequence: TGTGCCAGCAGGAGAGGGACAGGGGGCTACGAGCAGTACTTC. It yields the protein CASRRGTGGYEQYF.

J is TRBJ1-1 and V is TRBV19, with 11 bases that match TRBD1. The CDR3 extends over 16 amino acids. The trim removed 6 bases at V and 0 bases at J, leaving 6 bases unmatched. CDR1 is LNHDA, CDR2 SQIVND, per germline (reference sequence). Written as DNA, the CDR3 is TGTGCCAGTAGCCTCGGGACAGGGGGTATGAACACTGAAGCTTTCTTT. Residues: CASSLGTGGMNTEAFF.

The chain combines TRBV4-1 with TRBJ1-5; D might be TRBD1 (5 bases). The CDR3 contains 16 residues. Trimming cost V 1 base and J 7 bases, with 17 bases left between them. Per germline, CDR1 MGHRA and CDR2 YSYEKL. The CDR3: CASSQAYPTEGQPQHF. As DNA, the CDR3 is TGCGCCAGCAGCCAAGCCTACCCGACGGAGGGGCAGCCCCAGCATTTT.

The chain has TRBV13 and TRBJ2-5; D remains ambiguous. In germline, CDR1 is PRHDT, CDR2 FYEKMQ (reference sequence). This CDR3 comprises 10 residues. Trimming pared 6 bases from V and 2 bases from J, leaving 1 base between. CDR3 protein: CASRQETQYF. Here the CDR3 DNA reads TGTGCCAGCAGGCAAGAGACCCAGTACTTC.

This chain connects TRBV5-8 to TRBJ2-1, with D perhaps TRBD2 (5 bases). The ends were cut back, 2 bases at V and 0 bases at J, with 9 bases in the middle. Germline lookup yields CDR1 SGHTS and CDR2 YDEGEE. The CDR3 is 15 amino acids. CDR3 in amino acids: CASSLGGSSYNEQFF. CDR3 nucleotide sequence: TGTGCCAGCAGCTTAGGAGGTAGCTCCTACAATGAGCAGTTCTTC.